This TCR beta chain derives from a study of breast tumors, draining lymph nodes, adjacent tissues listed by TCRdb under 2016. Notes on the research overall: The study compared TCR beta repertoires across tumor, adjacent nontumor tissue and axillary lymph nodes from breast cancer patients. In human breast cancer, the study set out to assess how tumor, surrounding tissue and draining lymph node repertoires relate to one another and whether T cells might be exchanged between them.

Study-level results and caveats: A scenario in which most tumor T cells derive from the lymph node and then expand within tumor tissue was judged to be consistent with the data. Tumor T-cell repertoires showed less diversity than lymph node repertoires and more diversity than nontumor tissue repertoires, and tumor T-cell repertoires showed preferential V and J gene usage. The similarity between tumor and nontumor tissue repertoires was significantly greater in luminal-like breast cancer than in basal-like breast cancer. The conclusion that tumor T cells originate in lymph nodes was framed as consistent with a hypothesis rather than directly demonstrated.

The axillary draining lymph nodes of breast cancer patients were the source of the lymph node samples. This clonotype was seen ten or more times. Its antigen remains unidentified. Base qualities are not provided; no much larger clone lies one nucleotide away. The germline V gene encodes CDR1 SGHRS and CDR2 YFSETQ. The CDR3 contains 14 residues, cysteine and phenylalanine counted. This entry keeps only the CDR3 DNA: 42 bases, framed from base 1. V gives up 0 bases and J gives up 5 bases, and the segment between their germline ends measures 9 bases. This sample was sequenced with an Illumina HiSeq 2000. Multiplex PCR amplification was used to generate the TCR beta chain libraries. High-throughput sequencing was used to analyze the amplified TCR beta chain products. TCRdb reprocessed the public reads (quality trimming at Q25 with fastp, clone calling with MiXCR) and kept in-frame beta chains. Rows are combined by CDR3 protein, so each entry shows the most common genes and DNA. This sample gives about 180,000 distinct CDR3 sequences in total; 33% of them show up just once. Clones ranked in the top ten supply about 3.8% of the sample.

The chain is made from TRBV5-1 and TRBJ1-5; no D segment can be confidently identified. The sequencing input was axillary lymph node tissue. This TCR was recovered from a female donor with breast cancer. Some clones in this sample may be carry-over from other donors' samples. The DNA sequence is TGCGCCAGCAGCTTGGGGGGTTTGGATCAGCCCCAGCATTTT. Its product reads: CASSLGGLDQPQHF.